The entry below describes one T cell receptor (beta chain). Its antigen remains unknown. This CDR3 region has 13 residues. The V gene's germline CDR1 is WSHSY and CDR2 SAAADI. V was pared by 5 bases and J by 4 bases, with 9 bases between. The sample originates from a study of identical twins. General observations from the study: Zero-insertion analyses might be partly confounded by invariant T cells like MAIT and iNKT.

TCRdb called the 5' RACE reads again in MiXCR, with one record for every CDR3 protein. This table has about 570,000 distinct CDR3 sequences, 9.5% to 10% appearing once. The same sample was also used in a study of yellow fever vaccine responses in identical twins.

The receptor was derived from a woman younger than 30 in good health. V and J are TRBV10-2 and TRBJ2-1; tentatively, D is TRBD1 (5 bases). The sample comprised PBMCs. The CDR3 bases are TGCGCCAGCAGTCAAAAGGGGTACAATGAGCAGTTCTTC. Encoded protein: CASSQKGYNEQFF.